This passage covers 31 T cell receptor beta chains from one sample sequenced in a study of CD8+CD57+ T cells in acquired aplastic anemia. It was genomic DNA that served as the template for profiling TCR beta VDJ and CDR3. TCRdb ran MiXCR on the reads and lists one entry per CDR3 protein. Here the sample spans 100,000 to 150,000 distinct CDR3 sequences, around 46% being singletons. Sequenced: sorted CD4+, CD8+, or CD8+CD57+ T cells (not recorded which) from PBMCs. These receptors all come from a human donor in good health, serving as a control.

This clonotype was counted at least ten times. The chain carries TRBV10-3 and TRBJ2-7; 7 nucleotides align to TRBD1. Looked up from germline, CDR1 is ENHRY and CDR2 is SYGVKD. The V segment lost 4 bases and the J segment 0 bases; nucleotides outside the gene matches: 9. The CDR3 spans 16 residues. The CDR3 DNA reads as TGTGCCATCAGTGCTTCCTGGGGACAGAACTCCTACGAGCAGTACTTC. Translating it yields CAISASWGQNSYEQYF.

The sample holds many counts of this clonotype. This chain connects TRBV19 to TRBJ2-2; TRBD1 agrees at 7 bases. CDR3 size: 15 residues. The trim removed 3 bases at V and 9 bases at J, leaving 10 bases unmatched. Germline CDR1 LNHDA, CDR2 SQIVND (reference sequence). This CDR3 reads CASSIPKTGPWELFF. The CDR3 bases are TGTGCCAGTAGTATCCCCAAGACAGGGCCGTGGGAGCTGTTTTTT.

CDR3 region: CASSHPPRTGAPSEQYV. The CDR3 DNA follows: TGTGCCAGCAGCCACCCCCCGAGGACAGGGGCCCCTTCCGAGCAGTACGTC. V gene TRBV2 combines with J gene TRBJ2-7, with 9 bases fitting TRBD1. The length of the CDR3 is 17 residues. CDR1 is SNHLY and CDR2 is FYNNEI in the germline V gene. J gave up 6 bases and V 6 bases, and 18 bases lay outside the gene matches.

The J gene is TRBJ1-2, the V gene TRBV5-6, with D perhaps TRBD1 (5 bases). This CDR3 is built from 11 residues. CDR1 SGHDT and CDR2 YYEEEE come from the germline V gene. V lost 7 bases to trimming and J lost 8 bases, with 12 bases between them. CDR3 nucleotide sequence: TGTGCCAGCGGCAGGGCTCTAGGCTACACCTTC. Protein sequence: CASGRALGYTF.

This clonotype was detected only a few times. The rearrangement links TRBV25-1 to TRBJ2-5, with 11 nucleotides matching TRBD2. CDR1 is MGHDK, CDR2 SYGVNS, per germline. After removal of 0 bases from V and 0 bases from J, the junction contained 12 bases not matched to a gene. This CDR3 is 20 amino acids long. The chain's CDR3 is CASSEYKGLAGTSYQETQYF. In DNA, the CDR3 is TGTGCCAGCAGTGAATATAAAGGACTAGCGGGTACCTCGTACCAAGAGACCCAGTACTTC.

Ten or more counts support this clonotype. The V gene is TRBV5-6, the J gene TRBJ2-3; D not certain. CDR3 length: 14 amino acids. The germline V and J ends were trimmed by 0 bases and 0 bases, with 5 bases remaining between them. Germline loops: CDR1 SGHDT, CDR2 YYEEEE. This CDR3 reads CASSLVYSTDTQYF. CDR3 coding DNA: TGTGCCAGCAGCTTGGTGTACAGCACAGATACGCAGTATTTT.

This chain links TRBV10-2 with TRBJ1-1, with a tentative D call TRBD1 (5 bases). The CDR3 length is 12 residues. Trimming removed 10 bases at V and 6 bases at J, with 15 bases between. The germline gives CDR1 WSHSY, CDR2 SAAADI. CDR3: CATRDVKAEAFF. In nucleotides, the CDR3 is TGCGCCACCAGGGACGTGAAGGCTGAAGCTTTCTTT.

This clonotype occurred many times. This chain joins TRBV5-5 and TRBJ2-2, with D possibly matching TRBD2 (6 bases). The CDR3 length is 15 residues. The V gene lost 4 bases and the J gene lost 5 bases, with 15 bases spanning the gap. In germline, CDR1 is SGHKS, CDR2 YYEKEE (reference sequence). The CDR3 nucleotides are TGTGCCAGCAGCACGGGAGTCGGGTTTACCGGGGAGCTGTTTTTT. Protein product: CASSTGVGFTGELFF.

The V call is TRBV29-1, the J call TRBJ1-1, with D hard to call. The length of the CDR3 is 15 residues. Trimming removed 2 bases at V and 3 bases at J, with 16 bases between. CDR1 is SQVTM, CDR2 ANQGSEA, per germline. The CDR3 DNA sequence: TGCAGCGTTGAAACGGGTATCAGAAGGTACACTGAAGCTTTCTTT. The encoded protein is CSVETGIRRYTEAFF.

The chain employs TRBV12-3 or TRBV12-4 and TRBJ2-1, with 7 positions matching TRBD1. The CDR3 runs to 13 residues. V was pared by 5 bases and J by 4 bases, with 2 bases of the junction left unmatched. In nucleotides, the CDR3 is TGTGCCAGCAGTGGGACAGATTACAATGAGCAGTTCTTC. This gives the protein CASSGTDYNEQFF.

As concerns this clonotype: Since no conserved phenylalanine or tryptophan closes the CDR3, a read error is the likely cause. The DNA is left out, because the CDR3 cannot be placed on it with certainty; the CDR3 is given as TCRdb lists it. This chain joins TRBV29-1 and TRBJ1-2; the D call of TRBD1 is as the table states it, not checked on the DNA. 9 amino acids form the CDR3, both terminal residues included. The V gene's germline CDR1 is SQVTM and CDR2 ANQGSEA. The CDR3 spells CSVERADAY.

V and J are TRBV29-1 and TRBJ2-7; D unresolved. This CDR3 comprises 12 residues. Germline CDR1 SQVTM, CDR2 ANQGSEA. V gave up 4 bases and J gave up 4 bases, with 11 bases separating them. CDR3 in amino acids: CSVGVYGYEQYF. CDR3 sequence (DNA): TGCAGCGTTGGGGTTTACGGATACGAGCAGTACTTC.

The CDR3 nucleotides are TGTGCCAGCAGCCCAGGGGACAGACGCTACGAGCAGTACTTC. Translation: CASSPGDRRYEQYF. The V call is TRBV7-9, the J call TRBJ2-7; 7 positions agree with TRBD1. V gave up 5 bases and J gave up 3 bases; unmatched junction bases: 7. Germline V gene sequence: CDR1 SEHNR, CDR2 FQNEAQ (reference sequence). The length of the CDR3 is 14 residues.

This clonotype was observed at least ten times. V usage is TRBV7-6 and J usage is TRBJ2-1; maybe TRBD1 (5 bases). Trimming took off 4 bases at V and 0 bases at J, with 16 bases between the two ends. The CDR3 totals 17 residues. Germline lookup yields CDR1 SGHVS and CDR2 FNYEAQ. CDR3 sequence: CASSSLGAPSSYNEQFF. The CDR3 nucleotides are TGTGCCAGCAGCTCCCTAGGGGCCCCGAGCTCCTACAATGAGCAGTTCTTC.

The chain employs TRBV7-6 and TRBJ2-7; tentative D call: TRBD1 (6 bases). V shed 5 bases and J shed 3 bases, with 11 bases lying between them. Germline V CDR1 and CDR2: SGHVS, FNYEAQ. This CDR3 contains 13 residues. CDR3 amino acids: CASSVLQGYEQYF. The CDR3 DNA follows: TGTGCCAGCAGCGTACTACAGGGCTACGAGCAGTACTTC.

The chain uses TRBV11-2 and TRBJ1-1; D unresolved. Trimming removed 3 bases at V and 0 bases at J, with 14 bases between. Germline V lookup: CDR1 SGHAT, CDR2 FQNNGV. The CDR3 is 16 residues long. The CDR3 region has the DNA TGTGCCAGCAGCTTCCGGGTGATGGCTCTGAACACTGAAGCTTTCTTT. As protein: CASSFRVMALNTEAFF.

About this clonotype: A much larger clonotype is one base distant, so this may be a read error. V usage is TRBV4-1 and J usage is TRBJ2-7; TRBD1 matches 9 bases. The CDR3 runs 15 residues. Germline V gene lookup returns CDR1 MGHRA and CDR2 YSYEKL. CDR3: CASSQGGTGLYEQCF. The CDR3 nucleotides are TGCGCCAGCAGCCAAGGGGGGACAGGGCTGTACGAGCAGTGCTTC.

The chain links TRBV7-6 to TRBJ2-7; a possible D gene is TRBD2 (6 bases). In germline, CDR1 is SGHVS, CDR2 FNYEAQ. The V gene lost 5 bases and the J gene lost 2 bases, with 16 bases spanning the gap. This CDR3 contains 15 residues. The CDR3 region has the DNA TGTGCCAGCAGCACCAAACGGGACTCCGCCTACGAGCAGTACTTC. This sequence encodes CASSTKRDSAYEQYF.

This clonotype has a count of ten or more. The chain couples TRBV9 to TRBJ2-3; D gene ambiguous. V shed 4 bases and J shed 0 bases, with 15 bases lying between them. Per germline, CDR1 SGDLS and CDR2 YYNGEE. The length of the CDR3 is 16 residues. In nucleotides, the CDR3 is TGTGCCAGCAGCAAGGACCGCCAACCTAGCACAGATACGCAGTATTTT. It yields the protein CASSKDRQPSTDTQYF.

The chain has TRBV10-3 and TRBJ2-6; TRBD2 matches 7 bases. V was pared by 3 bases and J by 2 bases, with 4 bases of the junction left unmatched. The CDR3 is 16 amino acids. The germline CDR1 and CDR2 sequences are ENHRY and SYGVKD. The CDR3 reads CAISDGGSAGANVLTF. The CDR3 bases are TGTGCCATCAGTGATGGCGGGAGCGCTGGGGCCAACGTCCTGACTTTC.

This clonotype was observed many times. The chain employs TRBV5-8 and TRBJ2-7, with D possibly being TRBD1 or TRBD2 (5 bases each). The CDR3 extends over 12 amino acids. The germline V gene has CDR1 SGHTS and CDR2 YDEGEE. The V and J ends lost 4 bases and 7 bases respectively, with 12 bases between them. This CDR3 reads CASSPWGLEQYF. CDR3 coding DNA: TGTGCCAGCAGCCCGTGGGGGTTAGAGCAGTACTTC.

A word on this clonotype: A much larger clone differs from this one at a single base, so this may be a read error. This rearrangement joins TRBV6-5 to TRBJ1-1; D unclear. Germline lookup yields CDR1 MNHEY and CDR2 SVGAGI. The CDR3 covers 11 residues. CDR3 bases: TGTGCCAGCAGTTCCAACCTTAGGGCTCTCTTT. Its translation: CASSSNLRALF.

The gene calls are TRBV7-6 and TRBJ2-5; no reliable D call. The germline V and J ends were trimmed by 0 bases and 4 bases, with 6 bases remaining between them. The CDR3 is 13 amino acids. Germline values: CDR1 SGHVS, CDR2 FNYEAQ. The CDR3 region has the DNA TGTGCCAGCAGCTTAGCCCCGGGAGAGACCCAGTACTTC. It encodes CASSLAPGETQYF.

The chain employs TRBV24-1 and TRBJ1-1, with D uncertain. In germline, CDR1 is KGHDR, CDR2 SFDVKD. V was cut by 7 bases and J by 2 bases, with 10 bases left in between. CDR3 length: 13 amino acids. The CDR3 sequence: CATRPAGNTEAFF. In DNA, the CDR3 is TGTGCCACCAGGCCAGCGGGAAACACTGAAGCTTTCTTT.

This clonotype was found many times. The CDR3 DNA reads as TGTGCCAGCAGCTTAGATCCTCAATCAGGTGAGCAGTTCTTC. Protein product: CASSLDPQSGEQFF. The chain links TRBV11-2 to TRBJ2-1; D gene uncertain. V lost 0 bases and J lost 9, with 12 bases in between. Germline lookup yields CDR1 SGHAT and CDR2 FQNNGV. The CDR3 spans 14 residues.

The CDR3 nucleotides are TGTGCCAGCAGTGATAACGGGGGGGCCAGGGGGCAGAGCGAGCAGTACTTC. Protein product: CASSDNGGARGQSEQYF. The V call is TRBV25-1, the J call TRBJ2-7; either TRBD1 or TRBD2 may fit D (8 bases each). This CDR3 has 17 residues. Germline V gene sequence: CDR1 MGHDK, CDR2 SYGVNS. V shed 3 bases and J shed 6 bases, with 24 bases lying between them.

CDR3 amino acids: CASSDLIRHNSPLHF. CDR3 bases: TGTGCCAGCAGTGACTTAATCCGTCATAATTCACCCCTCCACTTT. The chain links TRBV25-1 to TRBJ1-6, with D hard to call. CDR3 length equals 15 residues. From germline, CDR1 is MGHDK and CDR2 SYGVNS. Trimming left V 3 bases short and J 5 bases short, with 11 bases between.

Many counts were recorded for this clonotype. This chain links TRBV6-1 with TRBJ1-2; a weak D match, TRBD1 (5 bases). V was trimmed by 6 bases and J by 8 bases, leaving 16 bases between them. The CDR3 runs to 13 residues. The germline V gene has CDR1 MNHNS and CDR2 SASEGT. This CDR3 reads CASSLTRDRGYTF. The CDR3 nucleotides are TGTGCCAGCAGCCTGACCAGGGATCGGGGCTACACCTTC.

This clonotype appeared many times. The V and J genes are TRBV18 and TRBJ1-1, with D perhaps TRBD1 (5 bases). Per the germline V gene, CDR1 is KGHSH and CDR2 is LQKENI. This CDR3 comprises 13 residues. Trimming removed 2 bases from V and 8 bases from J, with 12 bases in between. CDR3 region: CASSPGAVGEAFF. CDR3 sequence (DNA): TGTGCCAGCTCACCAGGGGCAGTGGGGGAAGCTTTCTTT.

This clonotype appeared a single time. This CDR3 reads CASSRGPLDYEQYV. The CDR3 bases are TGTGCCAGCAGCCGGGGTCCGCTGGACTACGAGCAGTACGTC. V and J are TRBV10-3 and TRBJ2-7; a possible D gene is TRBD2 (5 bases). Germline values: CDR1 ENHRY, CDR2 SYGVKD. CDR3 length: 14 amino acids. V was clipped by 10 bases and J by 3 bases, with 19 bases between them.

This clonotype was observed at least ten times. The chain uses TRBV12-3 or TRBV12-4 and TRBJ1-3, with D tentatively TRBD1 (5 bases). The CDR3 is made up of 14 amino acids. V shed 3 bases and J shed 4 bases, with 10 bases lying between them. The CDR3 DNA is TGTGCCAGCAGTTTCGAGGGGCCAGGAAACACCATATATTTT. Its protein is CASSFEGPGNTIYF.